These T cell receptor beta chains were read from a single sample in a study of T cells in tuberculosis. The repertoire was sequenced with immunoSEQ multiplex PCR; TCRdb's copy has only in-frame clones and lacks some. There are tens of thousands of clones in the sample; more than 75% occur only once, and under 2.5% lies in the top ten. The specimen was CD1b-GMM tetramer-negative cells sorted from PBMCs. Receptors originate from an adult woman with latent tuberculosis. CDR3s include the opening cysteine and the closing phenylalanine or tryptophan. Each record gives: V gene, clone size, D gene, J gene, CDR3 DNA, CDR3 protein. A D gene is named only where the DNA matches it firmly. Rows may omit the clone size; those that give it use once, few, many or a size class.

TRBV25-1	-	TRBD1	TRBJ1-5	TGTGCCAGCAGTGGACAGGGGTTCGATCAGCCCCAGCATTTT	CASSGQGFDQPQHF
TRBV30	-	-	TRBJ1-2	TGTGCCTGGAACGGCGGGGGTCAGGGTGGCTACACCTTC	CAWNGGGQGGYTF
TRBV7-2	once	-	TRBJ1-4	TGTGCCAGCAGCCCCGGGGTTGGAGAAAAACTGTTTTTT	CASSPGVGEKLFF
TRBV19	-	TRBD1	TRBJ2-1	TGTGCCAGTAGTATGGCTCGCGGGACAGGGGTTTACAATGAGCAGTTCTTC	CASSMARGTGVYNEQFF
TRBV5-4	-	-	TRBJ2-1	TGTGCCAGCAGCTTCCTGACTACCACTGCATATGAGCAGTTCTTC	CASSFLTTTAYEQFF
TRBV18	-	-	TRBJ1-4	TGTGCCAGCTCGCTCTCTAGGGACGGAGGGGAAAAACTGTTTTTT	CASSLSRDGGEKLFF
TRBV4-1	once	-	TRBJ2-1	TGCGCCAGCAGCCAATCGTTTAGCGGCTATTCCTCGGGGCAGTTCTTC	CASSQSFSGYSSGQFF
TRBV30	-	-	TRBJ1-1	TGTGCCTGGAGTGGGCTGAGGGACACTGAAGCTTTCTTT	CAWSGLRDTEAFF
TRBV4-3	-	TRBD1	TRBJ1-1	TGCGCCAGCAGCCAAGGACAGGGGGGCACTGAAGCTTTCTTT	CASSQGQGGTEAFF
TRBV29-1	-	TRBD1	TRBJ1-5	TGCAGCGCCGTGTTACGGGACAGTCGGCAGCCCCAGCATTTT	CSAVLRDSRQPQHF
TRBV5-6	-	-	TRBJ1-5	TGTGCCAGCAGCGCGGTGGGCGGGGGTGGAGGTCAGCCCCAGCATTTT	CASSAVGGGGGQPQHF
TRBV7-8	-	-	TRBJ1-1	TGTGCCAGCAGCCCTGGTGGGGGGACTGAAGCTTTCTTT	CASSPGGGTEAFF
TRBV29-1	once	TRBD2	TRBJ2-2	TGCAGCGTTGTTGCGGGGGACACCGGGGAGCTGTTTTTT	CSVVAGDTGELFF
TRBV9	-	TRBD2	TRBJ2-3	TGTGCCAGCAGCCCACCTAGCGGGGGGGTAGATACGCAGTATTTT	CASSPPSGGVDTQYF
TRBV10-3	-	-	TRBJ1-3	TGTGCCATCAGTGCAGGCCAGGGTGGTCCTGGAAACACCATATATTTT	CAISAGQGGPGNTIYF
TRBV28	-	-	TRBJ1-5	TGTGCCAGCAGTTTCGCGGGGGCAGGTAGCAATCAGCCCCAGCATTTT	CASSFAGAGSNQPQHF
TRBV7-6	-	-	TRBJ2-5	TGTGCCTCGAGAGGGTGGGAGACCCAGTACTTC	CASRGWETQYF
TRBV6-1	once	TRBD1	TRBJ1-1	TGTGCCAGCAGTTCGGGCAGGGGGGAGAACACTGAAGCTTTCTTT	CASSSGRGENTEAFF
TRBV7-7	-	-	TRBJ2-6	TGTGCTAGCAGCGCCGGGGGTGCTGGGGCCAACGTCCTGACTTTC	CASSAGGAGANVLTF
TRBV2	-	-	TRBJ1-1	TGTGCCAGCCGCCGTACGACAGGTGAAGCTTTCTTT	CASRRTTGEAFF
TRBV5-1	-	TRBD2	TRBJ2-1	TGCGCCAGCAGCTTTGGGGGGGACCGATCTGAGCAGTTCTTC	CASSFGGDRSEQFF
TRBV6-1	-	TRBD1	TRBJ1-5	TGTGCCAGCAGGACAGGGGTATATAGCAATCAGCCCCAGCATTTT	CASRTGVYSNQPQHF
TRBV4-1	once	-	TRBJ2-7	TGCGCCAGCAGCCAAACAGGGGACTGGGAGCAGTACTTC	CASSQTGDWEQYF
TRBV12-5	once	-	TRBJ2-7	TGTGCTAGTGCCAGGGCTGTGGAGAACGAGCAGTACTTC	CASARAVENEQYF
TRBV11-2	-	-	TRBJ2-3	TGTGCCAGCAGCTTAGAGAGGGTCGCGGTAGATACGCAGTATTTT	CASSLERVAVDTQYF
TRBV5-1	-	TRBD1	TRBJ2-7	TGCGCCAGCAGCTGGGGAGGACAGGGGGCGTCCGAGCAGTACTTC	CASSWGGQGASEQYF
TRBV7-2	-	-	TRBJ1-2	TGTGCCAGCAGCTTAGGGCTCTTTCGCCGGGGTGCTAACTATGGCTACACCTTC	CASSLGLFRRGANYGYTF
TRBV2	-	-	TRBJ2-3	TGTGCCATTACATCAGGGACTTCCGTTCCCACAGATACGCAGTATTTT	CAITSGTSVPTDTQYF
TRBV9	-	TRBD2	TRBJ2-5	TGTGCCAGTCAAGCTAGCGGGGGCGAGGAGACCCAGTACTTC	CASQASGGEETQYF
TRBV6-5	-	-	TRBJ1-1	TGTGCCAGCAGTTACGGGAGCACTGAAGCTTTCTTT	CASSYGSTEAFF
TRBV18	-	-	TRBJ1-1	TGTGCCAGCTCACCTTCGGAGGGCGGGGTGGCGGGCACTGAAGCTTTCTTT	CASSPSEGGVAGTEAFF
TRBV13	-	TRBD1	TRBJ2-1	TGTGCCAGCAGCTTAGAGGGAATGCTAGGGGGGACAGGGGGCCACAATGAGCAGTTCTTC	CASSLEGMLGGTGGHNEQFF
TRBV19	-	-	TRBJ2-5	TGTGCCAGTAGTATAGGGGGCCACCTCTCTGCCAACCCTCAAGAGACCCAGTACTTC	CASSIGGHLSANPQETQYF
TRBV7-8	once	TRBD1	TRBJ1-2	TGTGCCAGCAGCCCGGACGGGGGCAGGGGGTTGGATGGCTACACCTTC	CASSPDGGRGLDGYTF
TRBV5-4	-	-	TRBJ1-1	TGTGCCAACCCATTCAGACAGCTGAACACTGAAGCTTTCTTT	CANPFRQLNTEAFF
TRBV2	-	-	TRBJ1-6	TGTGCCAGCAGTCGCGGGGTCAATTCACCCCTCCACTTT	CASSRGVNSPLHF
TRBV4-1	-	TRBD2	TRBJ2-5	TGCGCCAGCAGCCAAGAACAGCGGGGGGGCCGCGAGACCCAGTACTTC	CASSQEQRGGRETQYF
TRBV5-4	-	-	TRBJ1-3	TGTGCCAGCAGACCCGGGGGTTCCGGAAACACCATATATTTT	CASRPGGSGNTIYF
TRBV7-9	-	-	TRBJ1-6	TGTGCCAGCAGCTCCTTGGGGGGAGGTCAGCCCCTCCACTTT	CASSSLGGGQPLHF
TRBV5-4	-	-	TRBJ2-3	TGTGCCAGCAGCCCGGGACTGCAAACTAGCACAGATACGCAGTATTTT	CASSPGLQTSTDTQYF
TRBV11-2	-	-	TRBJ2-5	TGTGCCAGCAGCTTAGACTGGGCAGGTCAAGAGACCCAGTACTTC	CASSLDWAGQETQYF
TRBV6-1	-	-	TRBJ1-2	TGTGCCAGCAGTCCTGAGCGGGGTCTCTATGGCTACACCTTC	CASSPERGLYGYTF
TRBV5-1	-	TRBD2	TRBJ2-7	TGCGCCAGCAGCTTGAGAACTAGCGGGGTCTACGAGCAGTACTTC	CASSLRTSGVYEQYF
TRBV4-1	-	TRBD1	TRBJ1-5	TGCGCCAGCAGCCAAGTCCAGGGGGACAATCAGCCCCAGCATTTT	CASSQVQGDNQPQHF
TRBV6-1	-	-	TRBJ1-2	TGTGCCAGCAGTGTTGCCAGGGTCCAGGGCTATGGCTACACCTTC	CASSVARVQGYGYTF